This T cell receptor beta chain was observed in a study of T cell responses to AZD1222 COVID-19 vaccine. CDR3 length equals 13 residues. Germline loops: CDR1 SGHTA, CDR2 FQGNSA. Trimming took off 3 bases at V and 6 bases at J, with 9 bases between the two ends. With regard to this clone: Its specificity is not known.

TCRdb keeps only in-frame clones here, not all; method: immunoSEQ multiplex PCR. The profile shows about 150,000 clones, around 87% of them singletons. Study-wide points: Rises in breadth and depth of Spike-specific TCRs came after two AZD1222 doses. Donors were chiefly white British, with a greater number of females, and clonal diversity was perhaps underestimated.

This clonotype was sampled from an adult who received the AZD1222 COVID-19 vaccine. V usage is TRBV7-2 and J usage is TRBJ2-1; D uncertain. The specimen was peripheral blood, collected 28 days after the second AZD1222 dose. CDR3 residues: CASSFLVPNEQFF. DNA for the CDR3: TGTGCCAGCAGCTTCCTCGTCCCCAATGAGCAGTTCTTC.